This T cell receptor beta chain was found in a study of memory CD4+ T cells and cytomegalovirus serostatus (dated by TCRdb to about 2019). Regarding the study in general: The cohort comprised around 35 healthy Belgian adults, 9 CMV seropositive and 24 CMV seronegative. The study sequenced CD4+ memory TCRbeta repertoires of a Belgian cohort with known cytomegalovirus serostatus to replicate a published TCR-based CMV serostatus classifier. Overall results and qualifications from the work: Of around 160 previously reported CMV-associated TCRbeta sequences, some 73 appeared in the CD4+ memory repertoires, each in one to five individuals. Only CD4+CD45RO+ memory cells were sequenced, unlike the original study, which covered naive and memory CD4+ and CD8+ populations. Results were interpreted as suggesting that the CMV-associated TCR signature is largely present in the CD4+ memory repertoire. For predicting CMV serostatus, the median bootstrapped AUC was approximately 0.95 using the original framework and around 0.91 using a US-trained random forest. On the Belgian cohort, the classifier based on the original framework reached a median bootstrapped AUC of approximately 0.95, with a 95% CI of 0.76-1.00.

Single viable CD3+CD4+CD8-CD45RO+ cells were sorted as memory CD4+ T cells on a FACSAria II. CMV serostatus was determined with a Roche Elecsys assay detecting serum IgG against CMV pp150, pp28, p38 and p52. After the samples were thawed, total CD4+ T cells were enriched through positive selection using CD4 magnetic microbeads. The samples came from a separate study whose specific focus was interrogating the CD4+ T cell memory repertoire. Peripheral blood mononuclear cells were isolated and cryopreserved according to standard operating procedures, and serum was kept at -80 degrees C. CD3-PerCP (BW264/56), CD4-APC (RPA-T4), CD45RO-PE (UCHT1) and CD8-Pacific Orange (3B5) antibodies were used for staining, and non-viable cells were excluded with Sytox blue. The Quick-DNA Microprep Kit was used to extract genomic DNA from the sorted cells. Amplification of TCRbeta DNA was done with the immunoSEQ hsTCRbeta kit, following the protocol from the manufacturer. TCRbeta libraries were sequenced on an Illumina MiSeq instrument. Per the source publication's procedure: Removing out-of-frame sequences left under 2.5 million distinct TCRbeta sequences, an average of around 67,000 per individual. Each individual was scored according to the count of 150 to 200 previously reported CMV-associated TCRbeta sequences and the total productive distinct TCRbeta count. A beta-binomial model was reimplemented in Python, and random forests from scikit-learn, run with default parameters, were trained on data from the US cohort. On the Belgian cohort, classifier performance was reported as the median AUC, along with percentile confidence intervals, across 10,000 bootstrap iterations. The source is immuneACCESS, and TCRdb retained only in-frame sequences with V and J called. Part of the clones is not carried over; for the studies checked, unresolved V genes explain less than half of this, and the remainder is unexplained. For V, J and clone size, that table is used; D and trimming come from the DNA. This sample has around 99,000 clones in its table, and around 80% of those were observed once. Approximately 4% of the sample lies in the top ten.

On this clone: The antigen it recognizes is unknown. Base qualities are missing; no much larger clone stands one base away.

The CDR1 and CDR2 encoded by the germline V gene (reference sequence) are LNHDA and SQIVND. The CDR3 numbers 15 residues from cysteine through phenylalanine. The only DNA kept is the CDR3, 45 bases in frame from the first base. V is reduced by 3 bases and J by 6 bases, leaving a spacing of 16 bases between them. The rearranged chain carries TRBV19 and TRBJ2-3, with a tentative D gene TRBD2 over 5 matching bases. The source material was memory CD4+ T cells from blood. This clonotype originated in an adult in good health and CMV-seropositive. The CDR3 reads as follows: CASSIQSGNADTQYF. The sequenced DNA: TGTGCCAGTAGTATTCAGAGCGGTAACGCGGATACGCAGTATTTT.